This T cell receptor (beta chain) was sequenced in a study of radiation and T cells in renal cell carcinoma. About the study: Nephrectomy followed 15 Gy stereotactic body radiation by 4 weeks.

V was pared by 7 bases and J by 6 bases, with 15 bases between. In germline, CDR1 is SEHNR, CDR2 FQNEAQ (reference sequence). The CDR3 spans 13 residues. Sample time point: baseline pretreatment blood. Treatment described: 15 Gy SBRT to primary tumor, nephrectomy 4 weeks later. Clones were read by immunoSEQ multiplex PCR, and TCRdb kept only the in-frame ones, dropping some. The top ten clones hold approximately 7% of a sample with approximately 63,000 clones, roughly 79% of them seen once. This rearrangement joins TRBV7-9 to TRBJ1-2, with unresolved D. This TCR was recovered from a man in his fifties or sixties with renal cell carcinoma. This sample comprised blood, obtained from a patient whose treatment included radiotherapy and nephrectomy. CDR3 sequence: CASTLGGLNGYTF. The DNA of the CDR3 is TGTGCCAGCACATTGGGAGGGTTAAATGGCTACACCTTC. Full variable domain (remainder filled in from reference TRBV7-9 and TRBJ1-2): DTGVSQNPRHKITKRGQNVTFRCDPISEHNRLYWYRQTLGQGPEFLTYFQNEAQLEKSRLLSDRFSAERPKGSFSTLEIQRTEQGDSAMYLCASTLGGLNGYTFGSGTRLTVV.